These T cell receptor beta chains were read from a single sample in a study of shared clonotypes between healthy human individuals. Sequenced by immunoSEQ multiplex PCR; TCRdb stores in-frame clones only, minus some. This sample has about 330,000 clones, with around nine tenths found just once. The sequenced sample was memory CD8+ T cells sorted from blood. These receptors originate from a man between 18 and 35 years old in good health. The CDR3 runs from the conserved cysteine through the conserved F or W. D genes are given only for firm matches. Expanded clones are given a class, and other clones once, few, many or no size at all.

v_call	d_call	j_call	clone_size	cdr3_nt	cdr3_aa
TRBV27	TRBD2	TRBJ2-7	-	TGTGCCAGCAGTCCCCGAGCGGGAGGGCCCTACGAGCAGTACTTC	CASSPRAGGPYEQYF
TRBV7-9	TRBD1	TRBJ2-7	-	TGTGCCAGCAGCTTACCAGGGGGACACCCCTACGAGCAGTACTTC	CASSLPGGHPYEQYF
TRBV6-5	-	TRBJ2-1	few	TGTGCCAGCAGTTACTCGGGGCCTACGCAGGTGGAGCAGTTCTTC	CASSYSGPTQVEQFF
TRBV7-8	-	TRBJ1-6	-	TGTGCCAGCAGGAATGAACGACAGTTCCGGGATTCACCCCTCCACTTT	CASRNERQFRDSPLHF
TRBV7-8	-	TRBJ2-5	few	TGTGCCAGCAGCTTAGAATCGCACCCGGGCGGGGAGACCCAGTACTTC	CASSLESHPGGETQYF
TRBV5-6	-	TRBJ1-1	-	TGTGCCAGCAGCTTGGGACTCAACACTGAAGCTTTCTTT	CASSLGLNTEAFF
TRBV7-9	TRBD1	TRBJ2-7	many	TGTGCCAGCAGCTTAAGGGGACAGCTCTCCTACGAGCAGTACTTC	CASSLRGQLSYEQYF
TRBV15	-	TRBJ1-3	-	TGTGCCACCAGCAGAGATTTTGGGATAGGCGGAAACACCATATATTTT	CATSRDFGIGGNTIYF
TRBV10-3	-	TRBJ2-3	-	TGTGCCATCAGTGATAGGCCAGATACGCAGTATTTT	CAISDRPDTQYF
TRBV6-1	-	TRBJ1-1	-	TGTGCCAGCAGTGTAGGGATGACTGAAGCTTTCTTT	CASSVGMTEAFF
TRBV10-2	-	TRBJ2-1	-	TGCGCCAGCACTGGGACCGACTACAATGAGCAGTTCTTC	CASTGTDYNEQFF
TRBV7-6	TRBD2	TRBJ2-1	-	TGTGCCAGCAGCTTAGCAGCGGGGGGGTACAATGAGCAGTTCTTC	CASSLAAGGYNEQFF
TRBV7-9	TRBD2	TRBJ2-1	-	TGTGCCAGCAGCTTAACACTAGCGGGGTACAATGAGCAGTTCTTC	CASSLTLAGYNEQFF
TRBV7-3	-	TRBJ1-3	-	TGTGCCAGCAGCTTACATAGCACCATATATTTT	CASSLHSTIYF
TRBV4-1	-	TRBJ1-4	once	TGCGCCAGCAGCCAAGGGGACGGATTCTCGAAACTGTTTTTT	CASSQGDGFSKLFF
TRBV27	TRBD2	TRBJ2-1	few	TGTGCCAGCAGTTTACTCCCACTAGCGGTGAATGAGCAGTTCTTC	CASSLLPLAVNEQFF
TRBV7-2	TRBD1	TRBJ1-6	-	TGTGCCAGCAGTGATATCTCCGGGACAGGGAGGATCTATAATTCACCCCTCCACTTT	CASSDISGTGRIYNSPLHF
TRBV7-9	TRBD2	TRBJ2-7	-	TGTGCCAGCAGCTCTCTGGAGGGACTAGCGTTCTACGAGCAGTACTTC	CASSSLEGLAFYEQYF
TRBV14	-	TRBJ2-7	-	TGTGCCAGCAGCTCAAGCCCCCGGGACTCCCTCTACGAGCAGTACTTC	CASSSSPRDSLYEQYF
TRBV19	-	TRBJ1-6	-	TGTGCCAGTAGTCGGGGGACGGAGTATAATTCACCCCTCCACTTT	CASSRGTEYNSPLHF
TRBV7-9	-	TRBJ2-1	-	TGTGCCAGCAGCTTAGTCGTTTTCCTAGGAGACAATGAGCAGTTCTTC	CASSLVVFLGDNEQFF
TRBV9	-	TRBJ2-3	-	TGTGCCAGCAGCGTAGACGGGACAACCACAGATACGCAGTATTTT	CASSVDGTTTDTQYF
TRBV6-4	-	TRBJ1-2	few	TGTGCCAGCAGTGACAGGGACTATGGCTACACCTTC	CASSDRDYGYTF
TRBV29-1	TRBD2	TRBJ2-7	-	TGCAGCGTTGAGGGGGGGAACTCCTACGAGCAGTACTTC	CSVEGGNSYEQYF
TRBV4-3	TRBD2	TRBJ2-1	once	TGCGCCAGCAGCCAAGATAGTAGCGGGAGTGTCGAGCAGTTCTTC	CASSQDSSGSVEQFF
TRBV7-9	-	TRBJ2-7	-	TGTGCCAGCAGCGGGGGGCTTGGTCAGCCCTACGAGCAGTACTTC	CASSGGLGQPYEQYF
TRBV11-2	-	TRBJ1-4	-	TGTGCCAGCAGCTTCCGCCGGGGAGAAAAACTGTTTTTT	CASSFRRGEKLFF
TRBV11-2	-	TRBJ2-5	-	TGTGCCAGCACCGAAGAAACTAATGAAGAGACCCAGTACTTC	CASTEETNEETQYF
TRBV2	-	TRBJ1-1	-	TGTGCCAGCAGTGAGGGGGGTAACACTGAAGCTTTCTTT	CASSEGGNTEAFF
TRBV30	TRBD1	TRBJ1-2	-	TGTGCCTGGGCCACAGGGGAAACCTATGGCTACACCTTC	CAWATGETYGYTF
TRBV25-1	-	TRBJ2-5	-	TGTGCCAGCAGTGACAGGGGTCGGGAGACCCAGTACTTC	CASSDRGRETQYF
TRBV30	-	TRBJ2-7	-	TGTGCCTGGAGTGTGAGCTTAGCCCACGAGCAGTACTTC	CAWSVSLAHEQYF